This T cell receptor (beta chain) stems from a study of radiation and T cells in renal cell carcinoma. Repertoires were generated with immunoSEQ multiplex PCR, while TCRdb's copy carries only in-frame clones and drops some. The sample has some 150,000 clones, around 88% seen once. Noted time point: blood 4 weeks post-SBRT, at nephrectomy. Treatment indicated: 15 Gy SBRT to primary tumor, nephrectomy 4 weeks later. Nephrectomy followed 15 Gy stereotactic body radiation by 4 weeks. Radiation-treated patients gave blood at baseline, week 2 and week 4. The tumor was a clear cell renal cell carcinoma. Trimming shortened V by 2 bases and J by 6 bases, and 16 bases separated the two germline ends. The CDR3 is 15 amino acids. In germline, CDR1 is MNHNS, CDR2 SASEGT.

This receptor was taken from a woman aged 50 to 60 with renal cell carcinoma. The V call is TRBV6-1, the J call TRBJ2-5; D assignment may be TRBD1 or TRBD2 (6 bases each). The sample consisted of blood, taken from a patient whose treatment included radiotherapy and nephrectomy. CDR3 in DNA: TGTGCCAGCAGTGAACGGACGAGGGGGGTTCAGACCCAGTACTTC. It encodes CASSERTRGVQTQYF.